These 23 T cell receptor beta chains originate from one sample sequenced in a study of T cell responses to AZD1222 COVID-19 vaccine. This table comes from immunoSEQ multiplex PCR, and its TCRdb copy is limited to in-frame clones, with some not included. The sample lists roughly 150,000 clones; around 93% were seen once. Source: peripheral blood, taken on day 0 of AZD1222 vaccination. Receptors originate from an adult in good health.

This chain links TRBV24-1 with TRBJ2-5; D not certain. V lost 2 bases to trimming and J lost 2 bases, with 11 bases between them. The CDR3 length is 15 residues. Germline V lookup: CDR1 KGHDR, CDR2 SFDVKD. The CDR3 bases are TGTGCCACCAGTGATTCGACGGGTGTACAAGAGACCCAGTACTTC. It translates to CATSDSTGVQETQYF.

V is TRBV18 and J is TRBJ1-1; D is unclear. The CDR3 runs to 13 residues. The V and J ends lost 4 bases and 7 bases respectively, with 13 bases between them. Germline V gene lookup returns CDR1 KGHSH and CDR2 LQKENI. CDR3 protein: CASSLPGNGEAFF. As DNA, the CDR3 is TGTGCCAGCTCACTTCCGGGGAACGGTGAAGCTTTCTTT.

This chain uses TRBV5-1 with TRBJ1-6; a weak D match, TRBD1 (6 bases). V was shortened by 1 base and J by 7 bases, with 12 bases between the two germline ends. CDR3 length: 15 amino acids. From germline, CDR1 is SGHRS and CDR2 YFSETQ. CDR3 sequence (DNA): TGCGCCAGCAGCTTGCAGGGGTTGCCGAATTCACCCCTCCACTTT. Encoded protein: CASSLQGLPNSPLHF.

The chain has TRBV7-3 and TRBJ1-1; 9 bases fit TRBD1. In germline, CDR1 is SGHTA, CDR2 FQGTGA. The CDR3 spans 14 residues. V was pared by 5 bases and J by 5 bases, with 6 bases of the junction left unmatched. The CDR3 loop is CASSPGQGRTEAFF. The CDR3 DNA reads as TGTGCCAGCAGCCCGGGACAGGGACGAACTGAAGCTTTCTTT.

The rearrangement links TRBV5-1 to TRBJ2-1, with TRBD2 matching over 11 bases. Germline values: CDR1 SGHRS, CDR2 YFSETQ. This CDR3 has 16 residues. The trim removed 0 bases at V and 8 bases at J, leaving 7 bases unmatched. The CDR3 loop is CASSLDLAGGGDEQFF. CDR3 coding DNA: TGCGCCAGCAGCTTGGACCTAGCGGGAGGTGGGGATGAGCAGTTCTTC.

This clone was seen more than once but under ten times. The chain combines TRBV12-2 with TRBJ1-5; the DNA was not used to check the table's D call, TRBD1. TRBV12-2 is recorded as a pseudogene. CDR3 length: 16 amino acids. The CDR3: CASRLVLGTGHQPQHF. Written as DNA, the CDR3 is TGTGCAAGTCGCTTAGTGTTAGGGACAGGGCATCAGCCCCAGCATTTT.

The chain uses TRBV7-2 and TRBJ2-5; D perhaps matches TRBD2 (6 bases). Trimming shortened V by 2 bases and J by 5 bases, and 9 bases separated the two germline ends. This CDR3 spans 13 amino acids. The germline V gene has CDR1 SGHTA and CDR2 FQGNSA. The CDR3 coding sequence is TGTGCCAGCAGCTTACCGGGGGTTGAGACCCAGTACTTC. Its protein is CASSLPGVETQYF.

This clone was observed a handful of times. The chain recombines TRBV5-1 with TRBJ1-4; 7 bases agree with TRBD1. Germline CDR1 and CDR2: SGHRS and YFSETQ. V dropped 0 bases and J dropped 3; count of bases not matched to a gene: 5. CDR3 length: 16 amino acids. For the CDR3, the DNA is TGCGCCAGCAGCTTGGCCCCGCAGGGGGCTAATGAAAAACTGTTTTTT. Translation gives CASSLAPQGANEKLFF.

The CDR3 DNA reads as TGTGCCAGCAGCCCATTTGACGGTGCTGGCTACACCTTC. It encodes CASSPFDGAGYTF. This chain links TRBV7-2 with TRBJ1-2; no reliable D call. The CDR3 covers 13 residues. Germline CDR1 and CDR2: SGHTA and FQGNSA. V was shortened by 5 bases and J by 7 bases, with 14 bases between the two germline ends.

The rearrangement links TRBV7-3 to TRBJ2-3; the match to TRBD2 covers 7 bases. Trimming cost V 2 bases and J 4 bases; bases outside gene matches: 9. Germline CDR1 is SGHTA and CDR2 is FQGTGA. The CDR3 spans 16 residues. CDR3 nucleotides: TGTGCCAGCAGCTTATTCCCGGGAGGTTCGGCAGATACGCAGTATTTT. Protein: CASSLFPGGSADTQYF.

The V and J genes are TRBV5-1 and TRBJ2-1; the D gene is possibly TRBD1 (7 bases). The CDR3 consists of 16 residues. The V and J ends lost 4 bases and 9 bases respectively, with 23 bases between them. Germline assignment: CDR1 SGHRS and CDR2 YFSETQ. As DNA, the CDR3 is TGCGCCAGCAGCGGAGGGACAGTAGGGCTCACGGGTGAGCAGTTCTTC. It is translated as CASSGGTVGLTGEQFF.

This clone came up a few times. The genes are TRBV6-6 and TRBJ2-1, with 12 nucleotides matching TRBD2. The germline V gene encodes CDR1 MNHNY and CDR2 SVGAGI (reference sequence). Trimming took 3 bases from V and 1 from J; bases not matched to a gene: 1. CDR3 length: 16 residues. The CDR3 nucleotides are TGTGCCAGCAGTTATGGACTAGCGGGATCCTACAATGAGCAGTTCTTC. Protein product: CASSYGLAGSYNEQFF.

The V call is TRBV19, the J call TRBJ1-5; D is possibly TRBD1 (6 bases). This CDR3 region has 16 residues. Germline values: CDR1 LNHDA, CDR2 SQIVND (reference sequence). V was clipped by 1 base and J by 5 bases, with 15 bases between them. The CDR3 loop reads CASSIARQVSHQPQHF. The CDR3, as DNA: TGTGCCAGTAGTATAGCGAGACAGGTTTCGCATCAGCCCCAGCATTTT.

J is TRBJ1-2 and V is TRBV2, with TRBD1 as a possible D gene (5 bases). The CDR3 runs 16 residues. Trimming stripped 5 bases from V and 4 bases from J, with 20 bases between. Germline loops: CDR1 SNHLY, CDR2 FYNNEI. CDR3 amino acids: CASSPLGGAYSYGYTF. The CDR3 nucleotides read TGTGCCAGCAGTCCCCTGGGGGGAGCTTACTCCTATGGCTACACCTTC.

In its sample, this clone was seen a few times. The chain is built from TRBV28 and TRBJ2-1, with 8 bases lining up with TRBD1. Looked up from germline, CDR1 is MDHEN and CDR2 is SYDVKM. After removal of 6 bases from V and 7 bases from J, the junction contained 11 bases not matched to a gene. The CDR3 is made up of 15 amino acids. The CDR3 DNA reads as TGTGCCAGCAGCCAGAGGACAGGGTTGGTAAATGAGCAGTTCTTC. Amino acids: CASSQRTGLVNEQFF.

The genes are TRBV3-1 (or the pseudogene TRBV3-2) and TRBJ2-1; TRBD2 matches at 13 bases. Germline V gene lookup returns CDR1 LGHDT and CDR2 YNNKEL (reference sequence). J was trimmed by 7 bases and V by 2 bases; bases with no gene match: 5. The CDR3 has 16 amino acids. The DNA of the CDR3 is TGTGCCAGCAGCCAAACCGGGACTAGCGGGAAGAATGAGCAGTTCTTC. This gives the protein CASSQTGTSGKNEQFF.

The chain joins TRBV6-2 or TRBV6-3 to TRBJ1-1; TRBD1 matches at 7 bases. Germline CDR1 and CDR2: MNHEY and SVGEGT. V lost 2 bases and J lost 5; bases outside the gene matches: 11. CDR3 length equals 16 residues. CDR3 loop: CASSYEPGGSWTEAFF. The CDR3, as DNA: TGTGCCAGCAGTTACGAGCCAGGGGGGTCATGGACTGAAGCTTTCTTT.

The chain employs TRBV12-5 and TRBJ2-7; D gene uncertain. The V gene's germline CDR1 is LGHNT and CDR2 FRNRAP. Deletions cut 2 bases from V and 1 base from J, with 6 bases between. The CDR3 consists of 13 residues. The CDR3 nucleotides are TGTGCTAGTGGTTTGTTGCCTTCCTACGAGCAGTACTTC. Its protein product is CASGLLPSYEQYF.

The rearrangement links TRBV5-4 to TRBJ1-6; TRBD1 might be the D (5 bases). Deletions cut 4 bases from V and 9 bases from J, with 20 bases between. The CDR3 totals 16 residues. Per germline, CDR1 SGHNT and CDR2 YYREEE (reference sequence). The CDR3 sequence is CASSDGTGREFSPLHF. In DNA form, the CDR3 reads TGTGCCAGCAGCGATGGGACGGGACGGGAGTTTTCACCCCTCCACTTT.

The CDR3 DNA reads as TGTGCCAGCAGCTCGGGGACCTACTCTGGAAACACCATATATTTT. As protein: CASSSGTYSGNTIYF. The chain employs TRBV13 and TRBJ1-3; a possible D gene is TRBD1 (5 bases). The length of the CDR3 is 15 residues. In germline, CDR1 is PRHDT, CDR2 FYEKMQ (reference sequence). Between the trimmed V and J ends, which lost 4 bases and 0 bases, there was a span of 10 bases.

The chain has TRBV7-2 and TRBJ2-3, with 10 bases aligning to TRBD2. The CDR3 covers 17 residues. Trimming at V came to 4 bases and at J to 0 bases, leaving 7 bases not matched to a gene. CDR1 is SGHTA, CDR2 FQGNSA, per germline. The CDR3 region has the DNA TGTGCCAGCAGCTCGCCTCTAGCGGGGGTTAGCACAGATACGCAGTATTTT. It translates to CASSSPLAGVSTDTQYF.

The chain recombines TRBV10-3 with TRBJ1-3, with 11 bases aligning to TRBD1. The CDR3 contains 14 residues. CDR1 and CDR2 from the germline V gene are ENHRY and SYGVKD. Trimming cost V 6 bases and J 8 bases; bases outside gene matches: 6. The CDR3 DNA reads as TGTGCCATCAGCACGGGACAGGGGGTATACACCATATATTTT. It translates to CAISTGQGVYTIYF.

The J gene is TRBJ2-3, the V gene TRBV7-2, with a possible D match to TRBD2 (6 bases). The CDR3 runs to 14 residues. Germline values: CDR1 SGHTA, CDR2 FQGNSA. The V end was cut by 4 bases, the J end by 2 bases, with 10 bases between. The CDR3 here is CASSSGLLTDTQYF. The CDR3 bases are TGTGCCAGCAGCTCGGGACTCCTCACAGATACGCAGTATTTT.